The T cell receptor (beta chain) under discussion was sequenced for a study of T cells after yellow fever vaccination. Findings and limits, study-wide: Peak timing came faster in the weaker secondary response, day 5 versus 15.

A note on this clonotype: The antigen remains unidentified.

TCRdb ran MiXCR on the 5' RACE reads and lists one entry per CDR3 protein. The data show a few hundred thousand distinct CDR3 sequences, around 10% seen once. The receptor was derived from a man younger than 35 who received the YFV17D yellow fever vaccine. The sample consisted of CD4+ T cells sorted from PBMCs, taken 5 days after the yellow fever booster vaccination.

The CDR3: CASMASGGNTEAFF. CDR3 DNA: TGTGCCAGCATGGCCTCAGGGGGGAACACTGAAGCTTTCTTT. V gene TRBV2 combines with J gene TRBJ1-1, with 7 bases identical to TRBD1. The germline V gene has CDR1 SNHLY and CDR2 FYNNEI. V shed 7 bases, J shed 1 base, and the junction held 6 bases outside the gene matches. The CDR3 has 14 amino acids.